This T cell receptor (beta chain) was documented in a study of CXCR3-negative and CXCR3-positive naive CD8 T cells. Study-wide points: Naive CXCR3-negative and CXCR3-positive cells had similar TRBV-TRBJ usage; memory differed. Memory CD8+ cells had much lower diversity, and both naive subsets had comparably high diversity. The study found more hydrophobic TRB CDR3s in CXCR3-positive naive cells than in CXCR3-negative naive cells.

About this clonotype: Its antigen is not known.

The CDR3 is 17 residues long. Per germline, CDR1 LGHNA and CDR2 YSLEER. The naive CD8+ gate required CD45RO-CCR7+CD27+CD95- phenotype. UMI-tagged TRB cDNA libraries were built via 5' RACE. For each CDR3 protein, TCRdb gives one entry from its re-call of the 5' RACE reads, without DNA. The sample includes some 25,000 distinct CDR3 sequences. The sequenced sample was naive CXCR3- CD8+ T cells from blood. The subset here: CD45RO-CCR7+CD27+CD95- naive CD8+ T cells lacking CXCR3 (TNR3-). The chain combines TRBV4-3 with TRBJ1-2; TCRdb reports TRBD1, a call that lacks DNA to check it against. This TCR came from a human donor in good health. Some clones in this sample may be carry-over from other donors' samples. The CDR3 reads CASSQDSGLGTGYGYTF.